This TCR beta chain emerged from a study of blood T cell repertoires in COVID-19 (dated by TCRdb to about 2020). Turning to the overall study: Samples covering the acute and convalescent phases of COVID-19 were provided by collaborators in the United States, Italy and Spain. The prospective study material was composed of cDNA or gDNA derived from T cells, B-cell-depleted T cells, or PBMCs. Subjects who had been exposed to COVID-19, were actively infected with it, or had recovered from it provided the deeply sampled blood TCRbeta repertoires that made up the dataset. A freely available public database, intended as a resource for researchers studying the immune response to SARS-CoV-2, is where the repertoires were released. The samples were drawn from two sources: the first 160 participants of the ongoing ImmuneRACE study, and over 1,000 subjects contributed by 6 global collaborators. Sample metadata almost always included a de-identified subject ID, COVID-19 status, age in years and sex. HLA class I and class II types, where available, came from metadata supplied by the sample provider rather than from assay-based typing. Study-wide conclusions, independent of this receptor: The quantity of clinical and demographic metadata differed by source and by participant and was supplied without curation.

As concerns this clone: Its antigen remains undetermined. No base quality information exists; no much larger clone differs at one position.

V was cut back by 4 bases and J by 4 bases, leaving a gap of 22 bases between them. The CDR3 holds 17 amino acids from the cysteine to the phenylalanine. Only the CDR3 region is kept as DNA, spanning 51 bases read in frame from base 1. CDR1 SGHNT and CDR2 YENEEA were looked up in the germline V gene. TCRbeta CDR3 regions were amplified from genomic DNA using the immunoSEQ Assay, a bias-controlled multiplex PCR. Per the authors' processing: Nucleated cell counts per sample were estimated from amplification of reference gene primers within the assay. To quantify the absolute abundance of each unique TCRbeta CDR3 rearrangement, sequence reads were collapsed and filtered. For each sample, productive Simpson clonality was calculated as the square root of Simpson's diversity index across productive rearrangements. The immuneACCESS repertoire file appears here via TCRdb, limited to in-frame rearrangements. These files lack a portion of the clones; in checked studies, under half of the deficit traces to unresolved V genes, and the cause of the others is not known. D and trimming come from the DNA, and the V and J calls and clone size come from that table. The sample profile shows over 150,000 clones; about four fifths of them were found once. Jointly, the top ten make up approximately 3% of the sample.

In the prospective study, participants were roughly 18 to 95 years old, resided in about 25 geographic areas of the United States, and were enrolled through a virtual design. To assign participants to cohorts, the prospective study relied on clinical history that participants themselves reported in a screening survey and a study questionnaire. Recovered participants in ImmuneRACE Cohort 3 were defined by two consecutive negative NP/OP PCR tests, clearance by a healthcare professional, or resolution of symptoms. Each participant in the prospective study had whole blood, serum and a nasopharyngeal or oropharyngeal swab collected by mobile phlebotomists. Additional blood draws and questionnaires over an approximately 2-month period could optionally be provided by prospective study participants. Prospective study blood samples were shipped either frozen or at room temperature before DNA extraction.

The sample was PBMCs or T cells enriched from blood (not recorded which). This sequence uses TRBV11-3 and TRBJ2-5, with TRBD1 as a weak D call on 6 bases. This TCR derives from a woman aged 25 to 39 who had recovered from COVID-19. The CDR3 has the sequence CASSSTTSTGRRETQYF. The DNA sequence follows: TGTGCCAGCAGCTCAACAACCTCGACAGGCCGGCGAGAGACCCAGTACTTC.